This TCR beta chain was sequenced during a study of a mutant IDH1 vaccine in newly diagnosed glioma. The wider study: Vaccinations, eight in total, occurred in weeks 1, 3, 5, 7, 11, 15, 19, 23. Patients began vaccination 4-6 weeks after radiotherapy alone, or with temozolomide cycles. Treated patients were roughly 62% male, approximately 38% female, mean age roughly 39 years.

Time point indicated: week 23, last vaccination. Mutant IDH1 20-mer peptide, at 300 ug, made up each vaccine dose, with topical imiquimod. Every donor had a new WHO grade 3 or 4 astrocytoma that was IDH1-mutant, with loss of nuclear ATRX. Details on this clone: Its antigen is unknown.

Sequencing was performed with immunoSEQ multiplex PCR; in TCRdb, only in-frame clones are kept and a portion is missing. This table has about 82,000 clones, almost 85% appearing once. The CDR3 runs to 19 residues. The trim removed 1 base at V and 0 bases at J, leaving 11 bases unmatched. Germline CDR1 reads MGHRA; CDR2 reads YSYEKL. The material sequenced was PBMCs, taken from a glioma patient whose treatment included an IDH1 peptide vaccine. The origin of this receptor is a man aged 25 to 40 with glioma. Some clones in this sample may be carry-over from other donors' samples. The V gene is TRBV4-1, the J gene TRBJ2-7, with 11 bases that match TRBD2. CDR3 loop: CASSQVIAGGLRNSYEQYF. CDR3 nucleotide sequence: TGCGCCAGCAGCCAAGTGATAGCGGGAGGGCTGCGGAACTCCTACGAGCAGTACTTC.